The sequence of this T cell receptor beta chain was determined in a study of T cell repertoires in cytomegalovirus infection. Study overall: Indications of both CMV infection and matching HLA type were provided by public TCR beta signatures.

V shed 7 bases, J shed 5 bases, and the junction held 4 bases outside the gene matches. This CDR3 comprises 12 residues. General study points: Summed frequency of public TCR beta families distinguished CMV carriers with the relevant HLA. Ex vivo, HLA-C-restricted CMV-specific TCR beta clonotypes prevailed over the rest of the response.

Comments on this clonotype: Its matching antigen is unknown.

In TCRdb, the reads were re-called with MiXCR into one record per CDR3 protein. The repertoire consists of around 740,000 distinct CDR3 sequences, with 35% occurring once and the leading ten covering about 2.8%. The origin of this receptor is a human donor in good health (CMV status not recorded). Some clones in this sample may be carry-over from other donors' samples. The J gene is TRBJ1-2, the V gene TRBV12-3 or TRBV12-4; TRBD1 matches 7 bases. Specimen: PBMCs. The DNA for the CDR3 is TGTGCCAGCACCAGGGGGGGGTATGGCTACACCTTC. This translates into CASTRGGYGYTF.